The source of this T cell receptor beta chain is a study of T cells in Graves' hyperthyroidism and ophthalmopathy. The overall study: Prior to any treatment, at the point of initial diagnosis, peripheral blood was collected.

This clonotype was counted once. Its antigen is undetermined. Thyroid ultrasound, orbital computed tomography, clinical symptoms, and serum thyroxine and TRAb underpinned diagnoses. The authors took PBMCs from roughly 9.3 ml fresh peripheral blood. The CDR3 consists of 12 residues. Trimming cost V 1 base and J 6 bases, with 8 bases left between them. CDR1 and CDR2 (germline): SQVTM, ANQGSEA. Study-wide results and caveats: Appearing also in blood were most of the thyroid clonotypes expanded above 0.001.

TCR beta CDR3 sequences were amplified from RNA transcripts. HTBI primers were employed in a first-round RT-PCR of the TCR CDR3. TCRdb fed the multiplex PCR reads into MiXCR, producing one record per CDR3 protein. Altogether about 640,000 distinct CDR3 sequences are present, more than 20% being singletons, with the ten largest covering under 35%. This receptor was identified in a man aged 25-45 years with Graves' ophthalmopathy. The material sequenced was blood. The chain combines TRBV29-1 with TRBJ2-3, with D uncertain. CDR3 sequence: CSVEVDSDTQYF. The CDR3 coding sequence is TGCAGCGTTGAAGTAGATTCCGATACGCAGTATTTT.